The sample holds one count of the clone carrying this T cell receptor (beta chain). Its matching antigen is unknown. V lost 5 bases to trimming and J lost 5 bases; unmatched junction nucleotides: 12. Germline lookup yields CDR1 PRHDT and CDR2 FYEKMQ (reference sequence). This CDR3 region has 16 residues. This record comes from a study of CD8+ T cells in alopecia areata. Turning to the study itself: In an open-label trial, patients got 5 to 10 mg tofacitinib twice daily.

General observations from the study: Elevated clonality characterized lesional scalp relative to normal scalp, particularly in alopecia totalis/universalis.

Sequencing templates came from extracted RNA that was reverse transcribed into cDNA. Some clones are missing from TCRdb's copy, which holds only in-frame ones; the method was immunoSEQ multiplex PCR. There are approximately 180,000 clones in the sample; just over 65% occur only once, and over 10% lies in the top ten. The sequence was collected from a human donor with alopecia areata. The chain has TRBV13 and TRBJ1-1, with 9 bases fitting TRBD1. This material consisted of CD8+ T cells sorted from blood, taken at week 0. As DNA, the CDR3 is TGTGCCAGCAGCCCCCCCACCGGACAGGGGTGGACTGAAGCTTTCTTT. Amino acid sequence: CASSPPTGQGWTEAFF.